Presented here are 20 T cell receptor beta chains from one specimen sequenced in a study of shared clonotypes between healthy human individuals. The repertoire was sequenced with immunoSEQ multiplex PCR; TCRdb's copy has only in-frame clones and lacks some. The sample has some 1.4 million clones; over 95% are singletons. Sequenced material: naive CD4+ T cells sorted from blood. Subset given: CD45RA+ positively selected. These receptors were obtained from a man younger than 45 in good health.

This chain uses TRBV5-1 with TRBJ2-5; D is perhaps TRBD1 (6 bases). Germline CDR1 and CDR2: SGHRS and YFSETQ. Trimming pared 4 bases from V and 3 bases from J, leaving 13 bases between. CDR3 length: 14 residues. CDR3: CASSPTTGEETQYF. CDR3 bases: TGCGCCAGCAGCCCCACGACAGGTGAAGAGACCCAGTACTTC.

This clone has a handful of counts. Other DNA sequences in the same sample also yield this CDR3. The chain uses TRBV18 and TRBJ2-7, with D unresolved. V lost 6 bases, J lost 1 base, and 4 bases lay in between. The CDR3 contains 11 residues. Germline V gene lookup returns CDR1 KGHSH and CDR2 LQKENI. CDR3: CASSRSYEQYF. The CDR3, as DNA: TGTGCCAGCTCCCGTTCCTACGAGCAGTACTTC.

For this clone: The same CDR3 is also encoded by other DNA sequences in this sample. The CDR3 bases are TGCAGCGTGGATGGCTACACCTTC. This sequence encodes CSVDGYTF. The V and J genes are TRBV29-1 and TRBJ1-2; no reliable D call. CDR1 and CDR2 (germline): SQVTM, ANQGSEA. CDR3 length: 8 amino acids. Trimming took off 6 bases at V and 6 bases at J, with 2 bases between the two ends.

This clone was counted once. Other DNA sequences in this specimen translate into the identical CDR3. The CDR3 sequence: CASSVGTVITDTQYF. The DNA for the CDR3 is TGTGCCAGCAGCGTGGGGACAGTGATAACAGATACGCAGTATTTT. The rearrangement links TRBV9 to TRBJ2-3; 7 positions agree with TRBD1. Trimming cost V 2 bases and J 3 bases; bases outside gene matches: 6. The CDR3 extends over 15 amino acids. CDR1 is SGDLS and CDR2 is YYNGEE in the germline V gene.

Notes on this clone: In the same sample, other DNA sequences code for this CDR3. The J gene is TRBJ2-3, the V gene TRBV5-1; no clear D. CDR1 is SGHRS, CDR2 YFSETQ, per germline. V lost 0 bases and J 2 bases, leaving 10 bases between the germline ends. This CDR3 is built from 15 residues. CDR3 protein: CASSLVGASTDTQYF. The DNA for the CDR3 is TGCGCCAGCAGCTTGGTGGGCGCATCCACAGATACGCAGTATTTT.

The CDR3 DNA sequence: TGTGCCAGCTCACCACGATTGGGTGGGGGCTCTAACTATGGCTACACCTTC. Amino acids: CASSPRLGGGSNYGYTF. The chain has TRBV18 and TRBJ1-2; a weak D match, TRBD1 (6 bases). The germline V gene encodes CDR1 KGHSH and CDR2 LQKENI. This CDR3 comprises 17 residues. Deletions cut 1 base from V and 0 bases from J, with 15 bases between.

J is TRBJ2-7 and V is TRBV5-1; 8 nucleotides agree with TRBD1. Germline CDR1 and CDR2: SGHRS and YFSETQ. This CDR3 has 17 residues. After removal of 1 base from V and 3 bases from J, the junction contained 12 bases not matched to a gene. CDR3 loop: CASSLSVRTGINYEQYF. CDR3 DNA: TGCGCCAGCAGCTTGTCTGTCAGGACAGGGATTAACTACGAGCAGTACTTC.

The rearrangement joins TRBV7-2 to TRBJ1-1; D ambiguous. Deletions cut 8 bases from V and 0 bases from J, with 13 bases between. Per germline, CDR1 SGHTA and CDR2 FQGNSA. This CDR3 is 14 amino acids long. The CDR3 DNA follows: TGTGCCAGCGGGCTAAGGGCCATGAACACTGAAGCTTTCTTT. Translated: CASGLRAMNTEAFF.

The genes are TRBV12-5 and TRBJ2-1; 12 nucleotides agree with TRBD2. The V gene's germline CDR1 is LGHNT and CDR2 FRNRAP. The trim removed 2 bases at V and 6 bases at J, leaving 8 bases unmatched. The CDR3 runs to 17 residues. CDR3 protein: CASGLTLAGGISNEQFF. For the CDR3, the DNA is TGTGCTAGTGGTTTGACGCTAGCGGGAGGGATTAGCAATGAGCAGTTCTTC.

The rearrangement uses TRBV4-1 and TRBJ1-1; unclear D gene. Germline-derived CDR1 and CDR2 are MGHRA and YSYEKL. Trimming took 0 bases from V and 3 from J, leaving 8 bases between them. This CDR3 has 14 amino acids. The CDR3 DNA is TGCGCCAGCAGCCAAGAAAATAGGGACACTGAAGCTTTCTTT. It is translated as CASSQENRDTEAFF.

In the case of this clone: The sample contains more than one DNA sequence encoding this CDR3. The genes are TRBV5-1 and TRBJ1-5; tentatively, D is TRBD1 (6 bases). Germline assignment: CDR1 SGHRS and CDR2 YFSETQ. The CDR3 covers 14 residues. V lost 0 bases, J lost 3 bases, and 7 bases lay in between. The CDR3 DNA sequence: TGCGCCAGCAGCTTGGGGACAGACAATCAGCCCCAGCATTTT. This codes for CASSLGTDNQPQHF. The variable domain in full, completed from reference TRBV5-1 and TRBJ1-5, reads KAGVTQTPRYLIKTRGQQVTLSCSPISGHRSVSWYQQTPGQGLQFLFEYFSETQRNKGNFPGRFSGRQFSNSRSEMNVSTLELGDSALYLCASSLGTDNQPQHFGDGTRLSIL.

In nucleotides, the CDR3 is TGTGCCAGCAGCTTAGACGGGATGGGGCGGTCCACCGGGGAGCTGTTTTTT. This translates into CASSLDGMGRSTGELFF. The rearrangement uses TRBV11-3 and TRBJ2-2, with D possibly called TRBD1 or TRBD2 (5 bases each). CDR1 is SGHNT, CDR2 YENEEA, per germline. Trimming removed 0 bases from V and 4 bases from J, with 15 bases in between. This CDR3 contains 17 residues.

The chain uses TRBV11-3 and TRBJ2-3; D is possibly TRBD2 (6 bases). V lost 5 bases to trimming and J lost 3 bases, with 9 bases between them. Germline V gene sequence: CDR1 SGHNT, CDR2 YENEEA. The CDR3 runs to 13 residues. The CDR3: CASSRRGTDTQYF. CDR3 bases: TGTGCCAGCAGCCGACGGGGGACAGATACGCAGTATTTT.

This clone was detected a few times. Other nucleotide sequences from this sample produce the same CDR3. The chain uses TRBV5-1 and TRBJ2-1, with 9 bases fitting TRBD1. V shed 3 bases and J 6 bases; nucleotides not matched to a gene: 1. The CDR3 has 13 amino acids. Germline V gene data show CDR1 as SGHRS and CDR2 as YFSETQ. The CDR3 DNA follows: TGCGCCAGCAGCTCGGGACAGGGCAATGAGCAGTTCTTC. Translated: CASSSGQGNEQFF.

The chain links TRBV5-5 to TRBJ1-5; D possibly corresponds to TRBD1 (5 bases). Germline V gene lookup returns CDR1 SGHKS and CDR2 YYEKEE (reference sequence). V shed 3 bases and J shed 1 base, with 11 bases lying between them. The CDR3 is made up of 15 amino acids. The chain's CDR3 is CASSSLQGSNQPQHF. CDR3 nucleotide sequence: TGTGCCAGCAGCTCGCTGCAGGGCAGCAATCAGCCCCAGCATTTT.

The chain joins TRBV7-9 to TRBJ2-1; D perhaps matches TRBD2 (5 bases). Germline V gene lookup returns CDR1 SEHNR and CDR2 FQNEAQ (reference sequence). The CDR3 covers 14 residues. Trimming stripped 6 bases from V and 4 bases from J, with 13 bases between. In nucleotides, the CDR3 is TGTGCCAGCAGTCGTGTTAGCGCGTACAATGAGCAGTTCTTC. It codes for CASSRVSAYNEQFF.

This chain links TRBV19 with TRBJ2-2, with a possible D match to TRBD2 (5 bases). The V end was cut by 3 bases, the J end by 4 bases, with 9 bases between. Germline V CDR1 and CDR2: LNHDA, SQIVND (reference sequence). CDR3 length: 14 residues. The CDR3 loop reads CASSIASGTGELFF. The CDR3 bases are TGTGCCAGTAGTATTGCGAGCGGCACCGGGGAGCTGTTTTTT.

The chain couples TRBV9 to TRBJ2-5, with 8 bases aligning to TRBD1. The V segment lost 0 bases and the J segment 5 bases; nucleotides outside the gene matches: 6. CDR1 and CDR2 (germline): SGDLS, YYNGEE. This CDR3 region has 15 residues. The CDR3 here is CASSVVGRGRETQYF. DNA of the CDR3: TGTGCCAGCAGCGTAGTTGGCAGGGGGCGGGAGACCCAGTACTTC.

The chain is built from TRBV10-3 and TRBJ2-5; D is unclear. Germline lookup yields CDR1 ENHRY and CDR2 SYGVKD. The CDR3 is 14 residues long. V was pared by 3 bases and J by 1 base, with 9 bases between. The CDR3 DNA reads as TGTGCCATCAGTGAAAAAGGAGTCCAAGAGACCCAGTACTTC. Protein: CAISEKGVQETQYF.

This clone was recorded only once. This chain joins TRBV7-2 and TRBJ2-4; 8 nucleotides agree with TRBD2. The germline V gene encodes CDR1 SGHTA and CDR2 FQGNSA. CDR3 length equals 13 residues. V trimming: 4 bases; J trimming: 7 bases; junction bases outside the gene matches: 3. CDR3 loop: CASSSTGGNIQYF. The CDR3 DNA sequence: TGTGCCAGCAGCTCAACGGGAGGGAACATTCAGTACTTC.